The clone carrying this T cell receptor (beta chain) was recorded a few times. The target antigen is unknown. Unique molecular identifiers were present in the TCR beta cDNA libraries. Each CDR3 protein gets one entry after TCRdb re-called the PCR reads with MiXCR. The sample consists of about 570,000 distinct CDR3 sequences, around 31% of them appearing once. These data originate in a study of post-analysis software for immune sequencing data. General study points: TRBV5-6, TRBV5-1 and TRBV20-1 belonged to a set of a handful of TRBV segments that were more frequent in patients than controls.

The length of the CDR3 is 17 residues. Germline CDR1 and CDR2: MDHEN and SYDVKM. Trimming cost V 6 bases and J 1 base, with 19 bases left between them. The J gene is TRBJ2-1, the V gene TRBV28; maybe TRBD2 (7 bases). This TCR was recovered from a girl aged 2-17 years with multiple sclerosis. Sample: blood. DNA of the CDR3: TGTGCCAGCAGCACGAGGGTGGCGGGGGCTTCCTACAATGAGCAGTTCTTC. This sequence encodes CASSTRVAGASYNEQFF.